Listed here are 18 T cell receptor beta chains from one sample, sequenced in a study of spatial heterogeneity in lung cancer. Study-wide results and limits: One measure, the expanded intratumoral alpha and beta TCR count, tracked tumor mutation counts.

These receptors lack a known antigen. Indicated time point: sample taken at primary tumor resection. TCRdb passed the 5' RACE reads through MiXCR, listing each CDR3 protein once. The data contain some 760 distinct CDR3 sequences, 12% to 15% of them singletons. The material sequenced was lung tumor tissue, taken at surgery. Source of these receptors: a male donor with early-stage non-small cell lung cancer.

By its share, this clonotype is large. The library was designed around alpha chains, so this beta chain is a stray read whose abundance carries little weight. The chain's CDR3 is CASSLDREGANTGELFF. The DNA of the CDR3 is TGTGCCAGCAGCTTGGACAGGGAAGGGGCGAACACCGGGGAGCTGTTTTTT. The chain has TRBV5-4 and TRBJ2-2; possible D gene TRBD1, 6 bases. The CDR3 spans 17 residues. The V gene lost 0 bases and the J gene lost 0 bases, with 12 bases spanning the gap. Germline V gives CDR1 SGHNT, CDR2 YYREEE (reference sequence).

Details on this clonotype: This beta chain slipped into a library made for alpha chains as a stray read, so its size is not meaningful. The CDR3 nucleotides are TGCAGCGTTGATATGGCAGGGATGGGCCAAGAGACCCAGTACTTC. This sequence encodes CSVDMAGMGQETQYF. The rearrangement uses TRBV29-1 and TRBJ2-5, with a tentative D call TRBD1 (5 bases). Germline CDR1 and CDR2: SQVTM and ANQGSEA. Trimming removed 3 bases at V and 1 base at J, with 15 bases between. The CDR3 runs to 15 residues.

This clonotype is termed large. This beta chain is an off-target read within a library intended for alpha chains, so its frequency means little. V usage is TRBV19 and J usage is TRBJ1-2; D is possibly TRBD1 (6 bases). From germline, CDR1 is LNHDA and CDR2 SQIVND (reference sequence). This CDR3 is built from 14 residues. Trimming pared 4 bases from V and 4 bases from J, leaving 13 bases between. The CDR3 DNA reads TGTGCCAGTAGTACATTGGACAGTCTCTATGGCTACACCTTC. It codes for CASSTLDSLYGYTF.

About this clonotype itself: This beta chain is an unintended read in a library built for alpha chains; its size means little. This chain links TRBV7-9 with TRBJ2-6; D is uncertain. The V gene lost 5 bases and the J gene lost 3 bases, with 14 bases spanning the gap. The germline V gene encodes CDR1 SEHNR and CDR2 FQNEAQ (reference sequence). The CDR3 is 16 amino acids. CDR3 nucleotides: TGTGCCAGCAGCGTAGGCCTGGGAAGTGGGGCCAACGTCCTGACTTTC. Its protein product is CASSVGLGSGANVLTF. Supplemented by reference TRBV7-9 and TRBJ2-6, the full variable domain reads DTGVSQNPRHKITKRGQNVTFRCDPISEHNRLYWYRQTLGQGPEFLTYFQNEAQLEKSRLLSDRFSAERPKGSFSTLEIQRTEQGDSAMYLCASSVGLGSGANVLTFGAGSRLTVL.

This clonotype has only a few counts. Since it is a stray read in a library aimed at alpha chains, this beta chain has a size that is not meaningful. The chain links TRBV11-3 to TRBJ2-6; possibly TRBD1 for D (5 bases). V dropped 6 bases and J dropped 0 bases, with 9 bases sitting between them. Per the germline V gene, CDR1 is SGHNT and CDR2 is YENEEA. This CDR3 region has 15 residues. The CDR3: CASRLDNSGANVLTF. The DNA for the CDR3 is TGTGCCAGCAGGCTGGACAACTCTGGGGCCAACGTCCTGACTTTC.

Points on this clonotype: This beta chain is an off-target read within a library intended for alpha chains, so its frequency means little. This chain connects TRBV2 to TRBJ1-2; no clear D. Trimming removed 1 base from V and 1 base from J, with 4 bases in between. CDR1 is SNHLY, CDR2 FYNNEI, per germline. The CDR3 is 13 amino acids. In DNA form, the CDR3 reads TGTGCCAGCAGTGAAGGACTTAACTATGGCTACACCTTC. Its protein product is CASSEGLNYGYTF.

A note on this clonotype: Little can be read into the size of this beta chain, an off-target read in a library designed for alpha chains. The V and J genes are TRBV9 and TRBJ2-4, with a tentative D call TRBD1 (5 bases). Germline V CDR1 and CDR2: SGDLS, YYNGEE. This CDR3 spans 13 amino acids. V was pared by 1 base and J by 8 bases, with 10 bases between. DNA of the CDR3: TGTGCCAGCAGCGTACAGGGTGTTGACATTCAGTACTTC. Residues: CASSVQGVDIQYF.

As concerns this clonotype: This beta chain appears as a stray read in a library generated for alpha chains; its size is not informative. The CDR3 protein is CASSFSGVNTEAFF. The CDR3 nucleotides are TGTGCCAGCAGCTTTAGTGGGGTGAACACTGAAGCTTTCTTT. The chain joins TRBV11-3 to TRBJ1-1; the D is unclear. CDR3 length: 14 residues. The germline V gene has CDR1 SGHNT and CDR2 YENEEA. Trimming removed 3 bases at V and 0 bases at J, with 8 bases between.

This clonotype is termed large. The size of this beta chain means little, since it is a stray read in a library made for alpha chains. This chain joins TRBV7-6 and TRBJ2-5; either TRBD1 or TRBD2 may supply D (5 bases each). The CDR3 totals 14 residues. Germline V CDR1 and CDR2: SGHVS, FNYEAQ. V was clipped by 4 bases and J by 5 bases, with 14 bases between them. As DNA, the CDR3 is TGTGCCAGCAGCTCCCCGTACGGGGCGGAGACCCAGTACTTC. This gives the protein CASSSPYGAETQYF.

This clonotype is categorized as large (0.1 to 1%). This beta chain appears as a stray read in a library generated for alpha chains; its size is not informative. V usage is TRBV20-1 and J usage is TRBJ2-3; D unclear. Germline V gene lookup returns CDR1 DFQATT and CDR2 SNEGSKA (reference sequence). This CDR3 has 15 amino acids. V lost 6 bases to trimming and J lost 0 bases, with 16 bases between them. The CDR3 sequence: CSAARPRSSTDTQYF. The CDR3 DNA reads as TGCAGTGCCGCGAGACCGCGGTCTAGCACAGATACGCAGTATTTT.

By proportion, this clonotype is large. This beta chain is a stray read from a library made for alpha chains; its abundance is not meaningful. The chain carries TRBV28 and TRBJ1-1; the D is unclear. Trimming removed 6 bases at V and 2 bases at J, with 10 bases between. CDR1 MDHEN and CDR2 SYDVKM come from the germline V gene. There are 13 residues in the CDR3. CDR3 nucleotide sequence: TGTGCCAGCAGGGGAGACACAAACACTGAAGCTTTCTTT. Its translation: CASRGDTNTEAFF. Combining the CDR3 with reference TRBV28 and TRBJ1-1 gives the whole variable domain DVKVTQSSRYLVKRTGEKVFLECVQDMDHENMFWYRQDPGLGLRLIYFSYDVKMKEKGDIPEGYSVSREKKERFSLILESASTNQTSMYLCASRGDTNTEAFFGQGTRLTVV.

Note on this clonotype: This beta chain is a stray read from a library made for alpha chains; its abundance is not meaningful. The chain carries TRBV28 and TRBJ2-3; the D gene is possibly TRBD2 (6 bases). Germline loops: CDR1 MDHEN, CDR2 SYDVKM. Between the trimmed V and J ends, which lost 6 bases and 9 bases, there was a span of 16 bases. The CDR3 is made up of 13 amino acids. The CDR3 nucleotides read TGTGCCAGCAGCCCAGCGGGCTCAGGGACGCAGTATTTT. Translating it yields CASSPAGSGTQYF.

In this sample, this clonotype is medium-sized. This beta chain came through as a stray read in a library set up for alpha chains, and its size says little. The rearrangement uses TRBV27 and TRBJ2-5; 7 bases are shared with TRBD1. CDR1 and CDR2 (germline): MNHEY, SMNVEV (reference sequence). The CDR3 has 14 residues. The trim removed 4 bases at V and 5 bases at J, leaving 7 bases unmatched. CDR3 nucleotides: TGTGCCAGCAGTTCAACGACAGGGTACGAGACCCAGTACTTC. Translated, it gives CASSSTTGYETQYF.

As to this clonotype: Since it is a stray read in a library aimed at alpha chains, this beta chain has a size that is not meaningful. The genes are TRBV18 and TRBJ1-2; D is possibly TRBD1 (6 bases). The CDR3 consists of 15 residues. Germline-derived CDR1 and CDR2 are KGHSH and LQKENI. The ends were cut back, 4 bases at V and 1 base at J, with 13 bases in the middle. For the CDR3, the DNA is TGTGCCAGCTCACACGCAGGGGCGAGTAACTATGGCTACACCTTC. Protein: CASSHAGASNYGYTF.

Concerning this clonotype itself: Found in a library prepared for alpha chains, this beta chain is an off-target read, and its abundance has little meaning. The J gene is TRBJ1-5, the V gene TRBV5-6, with a possible D match to TRBD1 (5 bases). Per the germline V gene, CDR1 is SGHDT and CDR2 is YYEEEE. V gave up 1 base and J gave up 4 bases, with 9 bases separating them. This CDR3 is built from 14 residues. The CDR3 spells CASSLYGGNQPQHF. The CDR3 nucleotides read TGTGCCAGCAGCTTGTACGGGGGGAATCAGCCCCAGCATTTT.

This clonotype ranks as large (0.1 to 1%). Within a library made for alpha chains, this beta chain is off target, and its count is uninformative. V usage is TRBV12-3 or TRBV12-4 and J usage is TRBJ1-6, with D unclear. The CDR3 runs to 13 residues. V lost 6 bases, J lost 10 bases, and 13 bases lay in between. The CDR3 loop reads CASSFLDESPLHF. CDR3 in DNA: TGTGCCAGCAGCTTTCTGGATGAGTCACCCCTCCACTTT.

This clonotype has a handful of counts. For a library built for alpha chains, this beta chain is a stray read; little rests on its size. This chain joins TRBV7-6 and TRBJ2-5; D not resolved. Germline V gene data show CDR1 as SGHVS and CDR2 as FNYEAQ. The CDR3 is 13 amino acids. V lost 3 bases to trimming and J lost 0 bases, with 5 bases between them. The CDR3 here is CASSFTDQETQYF. The CDR3, as DNA: TGTGCCAGCAGCTTTACAGACCAAGAGACCCAGTACTTC.

This clonotype is termed large. Within a library made for alpha chains, this beta chain is off target, and its count is uninformative. The CDR3: CASSPEGERSPLHF. The CDR3 DNA reads TGCGCCAGCAGCCCGGAGGGGGAACGATCACCCCTCCACTTT. The genes are TRBV5-1 and TRBJ1-6, with D possibly matching TRBD1 (6 bases). In germline, CDR1 is SGHRS, CDR2 YFSETQ. The germline V and J ends were trimmed by 4 bases and 10 bases, with 15 bases remaining between them. The CDR3 runs to 14 residues.